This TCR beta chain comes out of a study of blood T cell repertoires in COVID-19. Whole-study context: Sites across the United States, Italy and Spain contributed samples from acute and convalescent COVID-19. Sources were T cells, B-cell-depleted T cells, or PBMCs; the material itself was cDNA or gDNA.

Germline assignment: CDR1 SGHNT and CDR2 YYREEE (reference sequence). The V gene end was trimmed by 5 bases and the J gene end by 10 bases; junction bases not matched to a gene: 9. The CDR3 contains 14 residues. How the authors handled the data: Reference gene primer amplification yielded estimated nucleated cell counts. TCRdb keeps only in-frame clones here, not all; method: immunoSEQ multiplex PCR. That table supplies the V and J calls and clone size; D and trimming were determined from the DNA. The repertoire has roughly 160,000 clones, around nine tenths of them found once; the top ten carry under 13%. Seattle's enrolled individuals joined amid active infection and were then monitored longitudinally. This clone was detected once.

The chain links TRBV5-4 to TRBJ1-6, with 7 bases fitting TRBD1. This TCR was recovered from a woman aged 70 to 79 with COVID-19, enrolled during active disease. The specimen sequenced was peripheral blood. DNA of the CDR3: TGTGCCAGCAGGCCCGACAGGGTAACCTCACCCCTCCACTTT. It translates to CASRPDRVTSPLHF.